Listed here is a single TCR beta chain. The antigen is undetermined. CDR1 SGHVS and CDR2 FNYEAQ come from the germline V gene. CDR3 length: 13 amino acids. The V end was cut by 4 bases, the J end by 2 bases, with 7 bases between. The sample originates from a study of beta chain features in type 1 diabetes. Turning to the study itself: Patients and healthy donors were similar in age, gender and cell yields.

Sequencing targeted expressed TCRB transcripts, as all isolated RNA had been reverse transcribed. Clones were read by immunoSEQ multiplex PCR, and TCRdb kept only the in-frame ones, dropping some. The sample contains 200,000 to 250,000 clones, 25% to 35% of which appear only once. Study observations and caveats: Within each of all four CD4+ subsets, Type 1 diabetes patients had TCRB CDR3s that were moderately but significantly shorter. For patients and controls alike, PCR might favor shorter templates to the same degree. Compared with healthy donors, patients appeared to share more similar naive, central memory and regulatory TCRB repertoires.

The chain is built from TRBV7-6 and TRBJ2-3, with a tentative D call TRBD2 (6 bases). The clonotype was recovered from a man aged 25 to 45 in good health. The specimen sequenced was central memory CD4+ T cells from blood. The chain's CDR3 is CASSSRDTDTQYF. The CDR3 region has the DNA TGTGCCAGCAGCTCGCGGGACACAGATACGCAGTATTTT.